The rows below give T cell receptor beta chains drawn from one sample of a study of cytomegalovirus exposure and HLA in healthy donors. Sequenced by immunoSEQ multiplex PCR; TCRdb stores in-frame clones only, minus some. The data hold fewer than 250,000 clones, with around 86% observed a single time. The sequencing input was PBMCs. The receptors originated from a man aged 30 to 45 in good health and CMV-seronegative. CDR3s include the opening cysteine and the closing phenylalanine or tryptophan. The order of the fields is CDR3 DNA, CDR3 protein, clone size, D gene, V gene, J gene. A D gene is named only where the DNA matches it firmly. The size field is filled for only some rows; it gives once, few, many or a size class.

DNA: TGTGCCAGCAGCTTAGTGGGGAGCTCCTACAATGAGCAGTTCTTC
CDR3: CASSLVGSSYNEQFF
size: .
D: .
V: TRBV11-2
J: TRBJ2-1

DNA: TGTGCCAGCCGACTTGGGGCTAGCGAGGAGACCCAGTACTTC
CDR3: CASRLGASEETQYF
size: .
D: .
V: TRBV14
J: TRBJ2-5

DNA: TGTGCCACCAGCGGGCGAGGGGATACGCAGTATTTT
CDR3: CATSGRGDTQYF
size: .
D: .
V: TRBV15
J: TRBJ2-3

DNA: TGTGCCAGCTCACCCCCGACAGGGAAGAAAGGCTACACCTTC
CDR3: CASSPPTGKKGYTF
size: .
D: TRBD1
V: TRBV18
J: TRBJ1-2

DNA: TGCGCCAGCAGCCCCGCCCGGACAGGGCCCTACGAGCAGTACTTC
CDR3: CASSPARTGPYEQYF
size: .
D: TRBD1
V: TRBV5-1
J: TRBJ2-7

DNA: TGTGCCAGCAGCTTATCCCAGGGGGTAAGCTCTGGGGCCAACGTCCTGACTTTC
CDR3: CASSLSQGVSSGANVLTF
size: few
D: TRBD1
V: TRBV11-3
J: TRBJ2-6

DNA: TGCAGCGTGGAGTCCTCTGGAGATACGCAGTATTTT
CDR3: CSVESSGDTQYF
size: .
D: .
V: TRBV29-1
J: TRBJ2-3

DNA: TGCGCCAGCAGCTTGGAAATGTTAGTCGGCCAGGGAGGGGCCAAAAACAGTCAGTACTTC
CDR3: CASSLEMLVGQGGAKNSQYF
size: .
D: TRBD2
V: TRBV5-1
J: TRBJ2-4

DNA: TGCGCCAGCAGTGAGTCGATAGCGGTTCAGTACTTC
CDR3: CASSESIAVQYF
size: .
D: .
V: TRBV10-2
J: TRBJ2-4

DNA: TGTTCCAGCAGCTTAAGCCAGGGGGCAATGAACACCGGGGAGCTGTTTTTT
CDR3: CSSSLSQGAMNTGELFF
size: .
D: TRBD1
V: TRBV7-9
J: TRBJ2-2

DNA: TGTGCCAGCTCAAGGAGGGCAGATACGCAGTATTTT
CDR3: CASSRRADTQYF
size: few
D: .
V: TRBV18
J: TRBJ2-3

DNA: TGCGCCAGCAGCATTACCACTAGCGGGGTCACAGATACGCAGTATTTT
CDR3: CASSITTSGVTDTQYF
size: .
D: TRBD2
V: TRBV5-1
J: TRBJ2-3

DNA: TGTGCCAGCAGCAACAGCCTGAGCTCCTACAATGAGCAGTTCTTC
CDR3: CASSNSLSSYNEQFF
size: .
D: .
V: TRBV5-6
J: TRBJ2-1

DNA: TGCGCCAGCAGTGACCCGGGGAGTTCAGATACGCAGTATTTT
CDR3: CASSDPGSSDTQYF
size: .
D: .
V: TRBV10-2
J: TRBJ2-3

DNA: TGCAGTGCGCAGGGTTACGAGCAGTACTTC
CDR3: CSAQGYEQYF
size: .
D: .
V: TRBV20-1
J: TRBJ2-7

DNA: TGTGCCAGCAGGAGGGACAACACGGGAGGCTACACCTTC
CDR3: CASRRDNTGGYTF
size: .
D: .
V: TRBV6-5
J: TRBJ1-2

DNA: TGTGCCAGTAGTATTCCCGGACAGGGCACAGATACGCAGTATTTT
CDR3: CASSIPGQGTDTQYF
size: .
D: TRBD1
V: TRBV19
J: TRBJ2-3

DNA: TGTGCCTGGCAAGGAGCGGAGACCCAGTACTTC
CDR3: CAWQGAETQYF
size: .
D: .
V: TRBV30
J: TRBJ2-5

DNA: TGTGCCAGTTCCCCCAGGTTGTCCGAGACCCAGTACTTC
CDR3: CASSPRLSETQYF
size: once
D: .
V: TRBV18
J: TRBJ2-5

DNA: TGTGCCAGCAGCCCCCTCCCCCAAGAGACCCAGTACTTC
CDR3: CASSPLPQETQYF
size: .
D: .
V: TRBV7-6
J: TRBJ2-5

DNA: TGTGCCAGCAGTTTACCCGGGACAGGGCAATCTGGCTACACCTTC
CDR3: CASSLPGTGQSGYTF
size: .
D: TRBD1
V: TRBV27
J: TRBJ1-2

DNA: TGTGCCAGCAGTCCGAAGACTACAGTCACTGAAGCTTTCTTT
CDR3: CASSPKTTVTEAFF
size: .
D: .
V: TRBV27
J: TRBJ1-1

DNA: TGTGCCAGCTCACCTGAGACAGGGGGCAGGGATGAGCAGTTCTTC
CDR3: CASSPETGGRDEQFF
size: .
D: TRBD1
V: TRBV18
J: TRBJ2-1

DNA: TGTGCCATCAGGAAGGGACAGAAAGAGGGAGATACGCAGTATTTT
CDR3: CAIRKGQKEGDTQYF
size: .
D: TRBD1
V: TRBV10-3
J: TRBJ2-3

DNA: TGTGCCAGTAGTCGGCCCGGGACAGGGATCTCTGGGGCCAACGTCCTGACTTTC
CDR3: CASSRPGTGISGANVLTF
size: once
D: TRBD1
V: TRBV19
J: TRBJ2-6

DNA: TGTGCCAGTAGAACCCACAGAGAAGCTGAAGCTTTCTTT
CDR3: CASRTHREAEAFF
size: .
D: .
V: TRBV19
J: TRBJ1-1

DNA: TGTGCCAGCAGCTTAGATCCGGGGGGGGCGGGTAACTATGGCTACACCTTC
CDR3: CASSLDPGGAGNYGYTF
size: .
D: .
V: TRBV11-2
J: TRBJ1-2

DNA: TGTGCCAGCAGTGAAGTCCCCTCCAACAGGTTCTCTCCCGATAGAGCCTTAGGGGGCTACACCTTC
CDR3: CASSEVPSNRFSPDRALGGYTF
size: few
D: .
V: TRBV2
J: TRBJ1-2

DNA: TGTGCCAGCAGCTCCCGGGAGACTAACTATGGCTACACCTTC
CDR3: CASSSRETNYGYTF
size: .
D: .
V: TRBV11-2
J: TRBJ1-2

DNA: TGTGCCAGCTCACGGACACAAAATCAGCCCCAGCATTTT
CDR3: CASSRTQNQPQHF
size: .
D: .
V: TRBV18
J: TRBJ1-5

DNA: TGTGCCAGCAGCCTTCCCGGGACTAGCGCGATTAATGAGCAGTTCTTC
CDR3: CASSLPGTSAINEQFF
size: .
D: TRBD2
V: TRBV14
J: TRBJ2-1

DNA: TGTGCCAGCAGCTTAGGTCGCGGGGCGAACGATCAGCCCCAGCATTTT
CDR3: CASSLGRGANDQPQHF
size: .
D: .
V: TRBV7-9
J: TRBJ1-5

DNA: TGTGCCAGCAGTTACTCCCCAGGGGGCATCGGCTATGGCTACACCTTC
CDR3: CASSYSPGGIGYGYTF
size: .
D: TRBD1
V: TRBV6-5
J: TRBJ1-2

DNA: TGTGCCAGCAGCGGGACAATCACAGATACGCAGTATTTT
CDR3: CASSGTITDTQYF
size: .
D: .
V: TRBV7-9
J: TRBJ2-3

DNA: TGTGCCAGCTCACCTACGCCGGGACAGGGCACAGATACGCAGTATTTT
CDR3: CASSPTPGQGTDTQYF
size: .
D: TRBD1
V: TRBV18
J: TRBJ2-3

DNA: TGCAGCGGGTACCGGGACAGGGATGTCTACGAGCAGTACTTC
CDR3: CSGYRDRDVYEQYF
size: few
D: TRBD1
V: TRBV29-1
J: TRBJ2-7

DNA: TGTGCCACCTGTCAGGGGCAGGGAGTCAACGAGCAGTACTTC
CDR3: CATCQGQGVNEQYF
size: .
D: .
V: TRBV19
J: TRBJ2-7

DNA: TGTGCCAGCTCACCACAGGGGGCAGGGGACTATGGCTACACCTTC
CDR3: CASSPQGAGDYGYTF
size: .
D: TRBD1
V: TRBV18
J: TRBJ1-2

DNA: TGTGCCAGCAGTCCCGCCAGGACTAGCGGCTCCTACAATGAGCAGTTCTTC
CDR3: CASSPARTSGSYNEQFF
size: .
D: TRBD2
V: TRBV27
J: TRBJ2-1

DNA: TGTACCGTGCGATTGAACACTGAAGCTTTCTTT
CDR3: CTVRLNTEAFF
size: .
D: .
V: TRBV6-1
J: TRBJ1-1

DNA: TGTGCCAGCAGTATGGGGGCGGGTGGCAATCAGCCCCAGCATTTT
CDR3: CASSMGAGGNQPQHF
size: .
D: .
V: TRBV2
J: TRBJ1-5

DNA: TGTGCCAGCAGTTTGGGGGGTAACTATGGCTACACCTTC
CDR3: CASSLGGNYGYTF
size: .
D: .
V: TRBV6-5
J: TRBJ1-2

DNA: TGCGCCAGCAGCCACGATTTCCCGGGACAGAAACACGGGGAGCTGTTTTTT
CDR3: CASSHDFPGQKHGELFF
size: .
D: TRBD1
V: TRBV4-1
J: TRBJ2-2

DNA: TGTGCCAGTAATCCAGGGGGCACCTCTGGGGCCAACGTCCTGACTTTC
CDR3: CASNPGGTSGANVLTF
size: few
D: TRBD1
V: TRBV19
J: TRBJ2-6

DNA: TGTGCCAGCAGCCAAGATCCCTGGAAGGCGGGAGGGTTTTTCTACAATGAGCAGTTCTTC
CDR3: CASSQDPWKAGGFFYNEQFF
size: .
D: TRBD2
V: TRBV4-2
J: TRBJ2-1

DNA: TGCGCCAGCAGCCAAAGCCCGCGAGAGGGCACAGATACGCAGTATTTT
CDR3: CASSQSPREGTDTQYF
size: .
D: .
V: TRBV4-1
J: TRBJ2-3

DNA: TGTGCCAGCAGCTTAGACAGTCTTACCACCGGGGAGCTGTTTTTT
CDR3: CASSLDSLTTGELFF
size: .
D: .
V: TRBV7-2
J: TRBJ2-2

DNA: TGCGCCAGCAGTGATCCGAACATAGCCAAAAACATTCAGTACTTC
CDR3: CASSDPNIAKNIQYF
size: .
D: .
V: TRBV10-1
J: TRBJ2-4

DNA: TGTGCCAGCAGTGATCGGGGGATTGGGCCCCAGCATTTT
CDR3: CASSDRGIGPQHF
size: .
D: .
V: TRBV25-1
J: TRBJ1-5

DNA: TGCGCCAGCAGCCAAGATCAGGGTTATTCACCCCTCCACTTT
CDR3: CASSQDQGYSPLHF
size: .
D: .
V: TRBV4-3
J: TRBJ1-6

DNA: TGTGCCAGCAGCAAAATCCAGGGGGCACAAAACATTCAGTACTTC
CDR3: CASSKIQGAQNIQYF
size: few
D: TRBD1
V: TRBV7-8
J: TRBJ2-4

DNA: TGTGCCAGCAGCTTCACTGTACAAGAGACCCAGTACTTC
CDR3: CASSFTVQETQYF
size: .
D: .
V: TRBV7-2
J: TRBJ2-5

DNA: TGTGCCAGTAAGGCGAAGACACAGAAGCATGGCTACACCTTC
CDR3: CASKAKTQKHGYTF
size: .
D: .
V: TRBV19
J: TRBJ1-2

DNA: TGTGCCAGCACCAATGGGGCGTCGGAGACCCAGTACTTC
CDR3: CASTNGASETQYF
size: .
D: .
V: TRBV11-2
J: TRBJ2-5

DNA: TGTGCCAGCTCACCTGGGACAGCGAATGAAAAACTGTTTTTT
CDR3: CASSPGTANEKLFF
size: .
D: TRBD1
V: TRBV18
J: TRBJ1-4

DNA: TGTGCCAGCAGCTTGGGACAGCGAGAGACCCAGTACTTC
CDR3: CASSLGQRETQYF
size: .
D: .
V: TRBV5-4
J: TRBJ2-5

DNA: TGTGCCAGCTCCGACAGGTTCCCTCAGCCCCAGCATTTT
CDR3: CASSDRFPQPQHF
size: .
D: .
V: TRBV18
J: TRBJ1-5

DNA: TGTGCCAGCAGCCCTCGACCGGGACAGGGGACCGGGGAGCTGTTTTTT
CDR3: CASSPRPGQGTGELFF
size: .
D: TRBD1
V: TRBV11-2
J: TRBJ2-2

DNA: TGCAGTGCGCCGGGGGACACTGAAGCTTTCTTT
CDR3: CSAPGDTEAFF
size: .
D: .
V: TRBV20-1
J: TRBJ1-1